This TCR beta chain was captured by sequencing in a study of blood T cells in healthy people across ages. Study-level points and caveats: Because donor CMV status was unknown, expanded clonotype changes were possibly confounded. PBMCs that were unsorted prevented a conclusive naive versus antigen-experienced comparison.

Each individual donor underwent a draw of approximately 10 milliliters of peripheral blood. With each sample, at least 5.5 micrograms of total RNA were extracted. J gave up 4 bases and V 6 bases, and 2 bases lay outside the gene matches. The length of the CDR3 is 12 residues. CDR1 is SQVTM, CDR2 ANQGSEA, per germline. Using a J-beta primer mix together with a sample-barcoded 5' primer, a second PCR was run for roughly 7 to 11 cycles. TCRdb reanalysed the 5' RACE reads using MiXCR and keeps one entry per CDR3 protein. The data contain over 950,000 distinct CDR3 sequences, 45% to 60% of them singletons. Worth noting for this clonotype: Antigen: not known.

The sequenced sample consisted of blood. The V and J genes are TRBV29-1 and TRBJ2-5; TRBD1 agrees at 10 bases. This TCR derives from a woman aged 60-75 years in good health. This CDR3 reads CSVRTGGETQYF. The CDR3 region has the DNA TGCAGCGTCCGGACAGGGGGAGAGACCCAGTACTTC.